The following is a TCR beta chain sequence with its context. The data derive from a study of blood T cell repertoires in COVID-19. Looking at the study overall: Spain, Italy and the United States supplied samples that represented acute and convalescent COVID-19.

Only in-frame clones appear in the TCRdb table, and some are missing; sequencing was by immunoSEQ multiplex PCR. Among about 280,000 clones listed, roughly 89% were seen once. The source of this sequence is a young woman with COVID-19, enrolled during active disease. The sequenced sample was peripheral blood.

CDR3: CASSFAGSGTGELFF. Written as DNA, the CDR3 is TGCGCCAGCAGCTTCGCGGGGTCGGGCACCGGGGAGCTGTTTTTT. The chain combines TRBV5-1 with TRBJ2-2; TRBD2 is a possible D gene (6 bases). CDR3 length equals 15 residues. V was cut by 2 bases and J by 4 bases, with 12 bases left in between. Germline V gene data show CDR1 as SGHRS and CDR2 as YFSETQ.